The 31 T cell receptor beta chains presented below share a single source sample, sequenced in a study of CD8+CD57+ T cells in acquired aplastic anemia. By flow cytometry, patients selected for sequencing had shown an expansion of CD8+CD57+ cells. Template material for TCR beta VDJ and CDR3 profiling consisted of genomic DNA. TCRdb processed the reads anew with MiXCR; each CDR3 protein has one entry. The sample records around 150,000 distinct CDR3 sequences, 71% being singletons. Sequencing used sorted CD4+, CD8+, or CD8+CD57+ T cells (not recorded which) from PBMCs. The receptor set was obtained from a human donor with aplastic anemia.

A single count supports this clonotype. The J gene is TRBJ1-1, the V gene TRBV19; D possibly corresponds to TRBD1 (5 bases). This CDR3 spans 15 amino acids. The V gene's germline CDR1 is LNHDA and CDR2 SQIVND (reference sequence). The germline V and J ends were trimmed by 7 bases and 3 bases, with 18 bases remaining between them. CDR3 loop: CASTQVGQGHTEAFF. The CDR3 DNA is TGTGCCAGTACCCAAGTAGGGCAGGGCCACACTGAAGCTTTCTTT.

The V and J genes are TRBV19 and TRBJ2-3; 7 bases fit TRBD2. The V and J ends lost 6 bases and 4 bases, in that order; junction bases with no gene match: 10. This CDR3 spans 15 amino acids. Germline V lookup: CDR1 LNHDA, CDR2 SQIVND (reference sequence). CDR3 coding DNA: TGTGCCAGTAGCCGACTAGCCAGAGCGGCAGATACGCAGTATTTT. Residues: CASSRLARAADTQYF.

The chain combines TRBV27 with TRBJ1-2; D ambiguous. Trimming removed 0 bases from V and 4 bases from J, with 9 bases in between. Per germline, CDR1 MNHEY and CDR2 SMNVEV (reference sequence). The CDR3 is 14 amino acids. CDR3 sequence: CASSLSRGPYGYTF. The DNA of the CDR3 is TGTGCCAGCAGTTTATCGCGGGGTCCCTATGGCTACACCTTC.

This chain connects TRBV7-9 to TRBJ2-5; a weak D match, TRBD2 (6 bases). Near its end, the DNA agrees better with TRBJ2-7, so the J call may be wrong. Per the germline V gene, CDR1 is SEHNR and CDR2 is FQNEAQ (reference sequence). CDR3 length equals 15 residues. CDR3 residues: CASSPISSGTYEQYF. DNA of the CDR3: TGTGCCAGCAGCCCGATAAGTAGCGGCACCTACGAGCAGTACTTC.

V is TRBV7-2 and J is TRBJ2-3; D is unclear. Germline values: CDR1 SGHTA, CDR2 FQGNSA. Trimming removed 1 base from V and 4 bases from J, with 9 bases in between. CDR3 length equals 14 residues. CDR3 protein: CASSLVRGADTQYF. DNA for the CDR3: TGTGCCAGCAGCTTAGTTCGTGGGGCAGATACGCAGTATTTT. The variable domain in full, completed from reference TRBV7-2 and TRBJ2-3, reads GAGVSQSPSNKVTEKGKDVELRCDPISGHTALYWYRQSLGQGLEFLIYFQGNSAPDKSGLPSDRFSAERTGGSVSTLTIQRTQQEDSAVYLCASSLVRGADTQYFGPGTRLTVL.

This clonotype was seen repeatedly, ten times or more. V gene TRBV12-3 or TRBV12-4 combines with J gene TRBJ1-1; possible D gene TRBD1, 6 bases. This CDR3 is 15 amino acids long. V gave up 6 bases and J gave up 4 bases, with 18 bases separating them. The CDR3 nucleotides read TGTGCCAGCAGGAGGACTCAAGGCAGGGGCACTGAAGCTTTCTTT. It encodes CASRRTQGRGTEAFF.

The gene calls are TRBV7-4 and TRBJ2-7; 8 bases line up with TRBD2. Per the germline V gene, CDR1 is SGHVT and CDR2 is SQSDAQ. The CDR3 is made up of 14 amino acids. V lost 5 bases to trimming and J lost 5 bases; unmatched junction nucleotides: 8. Here the CDR3 reads CASSLVREGHEQYF. CDR3 bases: TGTGCCAGCAGCCTCGTTCGGGAGGGCCACGAGCAGTACTTC.

This clonotype has only a few counts. The rearrangement joins TRBV5-1 to TRBJ2-3, with unresolved D. The V gene lost 2 bases and the J gene lost 0 bases, with 10 bases spanning the gap. The CDR3 is 15 residues long. CDR1 is SGHRS, CDR2 YFSETQ, per germline. Here the CDR3 DNA reads TGCGCCAGCAGCTTTAGGGTATCTAGCACAGATACGCAGTATTTT. Translating gives CASSFRVSSTDTQYF. Together with reference TRBV5-1 and TRBJ2-3, the CDR3 gives the full variable domain: KAGVTQTPRYLIKTRGQQVTLSCSPISGHRSVSWYQQTPGQGLQFLFEYFSETQRNKGNFPGRFSGRQFSNSRSEMNVSTLELGDSALYLCASSFRVSSTDTQYFGPGTRLTVL.

This chain joins TRBV6-6 and TRBJ2-7; 7 bases are a match to TRBD2. Germline V gives CDR1 MNHNY, CDR2 SVGAGI (reference sequence). The CDR3 loop spans 12 amino acids. The junction had 4 bases not matched to a gene; V was cut back by 9 bases and J by 2 bases. In nucleotides, the CDR3 is TGTGCCAGTGGGGGGACTACCTACGAGCAGTACTTC. It specifies CASGGTTYEQYF.

There are many counts of this clonotype. This rearrangement joins TRBV5-8 to TRBJ1-3, with no clear D. Per the germline V gene, CDR1 is SGHTS and CDR2 is YDEGEE. The length of the CDR3 is 12 residues. V lost 10 bases, J lost 4 bases, and 12 bases lay in between. This chain's CDR3 is CAVSSSGNTIYF. The DNA of the CDR3 is TGTGCCGTTAGTAGCTCCGGAAACACCATATATTTT.

This clonotype came up a few times. The chain uses TRBV14 and TRBJ1-3; TRBD1 aligns across 8 bases. V lost 0 bases to trimming and J lost 2 bases; unmatched junction nucleotides: 12. CDR3 length: 19 amino acids. The germline V gene encodes CDR1 SGHDN and CDR2 FVKESK. CDR3 in DNA: TGTGCCAGCAGCCAAGAGGGACAGGATTCGGTAGGCCCTGGAAACACCATATATTTT. Its translation is CASSQEGQDSVGPGNTIYF.

This chain links TRBV7-2 with TRBJ1-2; D gene unclear. Germline lookup yields CDR1 SGHTA and CDR2 FQGNSA. This CDR3 spans 13 amino acids. V lost 1 base and J lost 3, with 6 bases in between. CDR3 coding DNA: TGTGCCAGCAGCTTAGTGAGAGACTATGGCTACACCTTC. Amino acid sequence: CASSLVRDYGYTF.

The chain carries TRBV20-1 and TRBJ2-5; 12 bases are shared with TRBD2. V lost 6 bases and J lost 4; bases outside the gene matches: 6. This CDR3 region has 14 residues. The V gene's germline CDR1 is DFQATT and CDR2 SNEGSKA (reference sequence). The CDR3: CSANGLAGRETQYF. As DNA, the CDR3 is TGCAGTGCGAACGGACTAGCGGGGCGAGAGACCCAGTACTTC.

The rearrangement links TRBV6-5 to TRBJ2-3; 7 nucleotides align to TRBD1. This CDR3 spans 12 amino acids. Germline V gene sequence: CDR1 MNHEY, CDR2 SVGAGI. The V and J ends lost 5 bases and 6 bases, in that order; junction bases with no gene match: 2. CDR3 DNA: TGTGCCAGCAGTAAACAGGGGGATACGCAGTATTTT. It encodes CASSKQGDTQYF.

The gene calls are TRBV29-1 and TRBJ1-1, with D tentatively TRBD1 (5 bases). Germline values: CDR1 SQVTM, CDR2 ANQGSEA. The CDR3 is made up of 12 amino acids. Trimming cost V 6 bases and J 1 base, with 9 bases left between them. DNA of the CDR3: TGCAGCGTCCAGACAGAGAACACTGAAGCTTTCTTT. The encoded protein is CSVQTENTEAFF.

The CDR3 protein is CAISEPSGSRQFF. The CDR3 DNA is TGTGCCATCAGTGAGCCGTCGGGGTCAAGGCAGTTCTTC. This chain uses TRBV10-3 with TRBJ2-1, with D possibly matching TRBD2 (5 bases). Germline CDR1 ENHRY, CDR2 SYGVKD. Deletions cut 2 bases from V and 12 bases from J, with 14 bases between. CDR3 size: 13 residues.

This clonotype turned up a few times. The chain uses TRBV7-2 and TRBJ2-3, with D possibly being TRBD2 (6 bases). In germline, CDR1 is SGHTA, CDR2 FQGNSA. The V end was cut by 0 bases, the J end by 6 bases, with 7 bases between. The CDR3 is 13 amino acids. The CDR3 bases are TGTGCCAGCAGCTTAGCGAGCGGGGATACGCAGTATTTT. Its translation is CASSLASGDTQYF.

In nucleotides, the CDR3 is TGTGCCAGCAGCTTAGCGTCCCGGGGTACCCTTTCCGAGCAGTACTTC. Translated: CASSLASRGTLSEQYF. This chain joins TRBV7-9 and TRBJ2-7; D possibly corresponds to TRBD2 (5 bases). The CDR3 extends over 16 amino acids. V gave up 0 bases and J gave up 6 bases, with 18 bases separating them. CDR1 and CDR2 from the germline V gene are SEHNR and FQNEAQ (reference sequence).

The V call is TRBV24-1, the J call TRBJ2-7; TRBD1 agrees at 8 bases. Trimming took 3 bases from V and 5 from J; bases not matched to a gene: 8. CDR1 is KGHDR and CDR2 is SFDVKD in the germline V gene. CDR3 length: 15 residues. CDR3 loop: CATSDRRTGIDEQYF. CDR3 DNA sequence: TGTGCCACCAGTGATCGGAGGACAGGGATTGACGAGCAGTACTTC.

The rearrangement uses TRBV24-1 and TRBJ2-5; no reliable D call. V lost 4 bases to trimming and J lost 1 base, with 6 bases between them. Germline V gives CDR1 KGHDR, CDR2 SFDVKD. CDR3 size: 13 residues. The CDR3: CATSEEFQETQYF. The CDR3 nucleotides are TGTGCCACCAGTGAAGAGTTCCAAGAGACCCAGTACTTC.

Of note for this clonotype: A junction boundary mismatches the germline segment, possibly from a read error. J is TRBJ1-2 and V is TRBV20-1; a weak D match, TRBD1 (5 bases). The CDR3 has 13 residues. Germline V gives CDR1 DFQATT, CDR2 SNEGSKA (reference sequence). The CDR3 DNA follows: TGCAGTGCTAGCTCGGGGGGGGTCTATGGCTACACCTTT. As protein: CSASSGGVYGYTF.

The chain links TRBV10-3 to TRBJ1-1; tentative D call: TRBD1 (5 bases). Germline assignment: CDR1 ENHRY and CDR2 SYGVKD. The V gene lost 4 bases and the J gene lost 6 bases, with 18 bases spanning the gap. The CDR3 totals 15 residues. CDR3 region: CAISGGSGGIAEAFF. The CDR3 DNA sequence: TGTGCCATCAGTGGGGGGAGTGGCGGTATCGCTGAAGCTTTCTTT.

This chain joins TRBV12-3 or TRBV12-4 and TRBJ2-7, with 9 bases aligning to TRBD1. V trimming: 4 bases; J trimming: 4 bases; junction bases outside the gene matches: 5. The CDR3 runs 14 residues. CDR3 sequence: CASSSGQGFYEQYF. The DNA of the CDR3 is TGTGCCAGCAGTTCAGGACAGGGGTTTTACGAGCAGTACTTC.

The rearrangement links TRBV9 to TRBJ2-7; tentative D call: TRBD1 (6 bases). The CDR3 is made up of 15 amino acids. Germline CDR1 is SGDLS and CDR2 is YYNGEE. V was shortened by 6 bases and J by 0 bases, with 16 bases between the two germline ends. The CDR3 coding sequence is TGTGCCAGCACCGATGGACAGACGCCCTCCTACGAGCAGTACTTC. The encoded protein is CASTDGQTPSYEQYF.

This clonotype is deemed hyperexpanded. This CDR3 reads CSAPGSGDRNEQFF. The CDR3 DNA sequence: TGCAGTGCCCCAGGGTCGGGAGACCGCAATGAGCAGTTCTTC. The chain links TRBV20-1 to TRBJ2-1; D is perhaps TRBD2 (6 bases). CDR1 is DFQATT and CDR2 is SNEGSKA in the germline V gene (reference sequence). This CDR3 comprises 14 residues. V was cut by 6 bases and J by 6 bases, with 18 bases left in between.

The table lists this clonotype with a few counts. The chain carries TRBV7-9 and TRBJ2-7; TRBD2 is a possible D gene (5 bases). The CDR3 sequence is 15 residues long. CDR1 and CDR2 from the germline V gene are SEHNR and FQNEAQ (reference sequence). The V end lost 0 bases, the J end lost 5 bases, and 14 bases lay between the germline ends. CDR3 in DNA: TGTGCCAGCAGCTTAGCGGGCGGGTCTCTCAACGAGCAGTACTTC. This sequence encodes CASSLAGGSLNEQYF.

This clonotype was detected only once. The chain combines TRBV20-1 with TRBJ1-2; D is undetermined. V was clipped by 4 bases and J by 4 bases, with 13 bases between them. The V gene's germline CDR1 is DFQATT and CDR2 SNEGSKA (reference sequence). The CDR3 is 13 residues long. The CDR3 loop is CSAISRTIYGYTF. The CDR3 DNA reads as TGCAGTGCTATATCTAGAACCATCTATGGCTACACCTTC.

The chain links TRBV6-5 to TRBJ2-7; TRBD1 matches 7 bases. The CDR3 has 14 residues. From germline, CDR1 is MNHEY and CDR2 SVGAGI. J lost 2 bases, V lost 5 bases, and 6 bases had no gene match. The CDR3: CASSTTGLAYEQYF. The CDR3 nucleotides read TGTGCCAGCAGTACGACAGGGTTGGCCTACGAGCAGTACTTC.

The chain joins TRBV9 to TRBJ2-7; unclear D gene. Trimming took 4 bases from V and 7 from J, leaving 15 bases between them. This CDR3 region has 13 residues. Per germline, CDR1 SGDLS and CDR2 YYNGEE. The CDR3 loop reads CASSIKAHTEQYF. CDR3 nucleotide sequence: TGTGCCAGCAGCATCAAAGCCCATACAGAGCAGTACTTC.

This clonotype was detected ten times or more. The rearrangement uses TRBV6-1 and TRBJ2-1, with 7 bases lining up with TRBD2. Germline loops: CDR1 MNHNS, CDR2 SASEGT. Unmatched junction bases numbered 6, after V lost 6 bases and J lost 1 base. The CDR3 runs 15 residues. This chain's CDR3 is CASRISGMSYNEQFF. CDR3 coding DNA: TGTGCCAGCAGGATAAGCGGGATGTCCTACAATGAGCAGTTCTTC.

The V and J genes are TRBV9 and TRBJ1-2, with D unclear. Germline assignment: CDR1 SGDLS and CDR2 YYNGEE. V lost 4 bases to trimming and J lost 4 bases, with 5 bases between them. The CDR3 runs 11 residues. CDR3 residues: CASSPGYGYTF. As DNA, the CDR3 is TGTGCCAGCAGCCCCGGCTATGGCTACACCTTC.